This TCR beta chain is drawn from a study of cytomegalovirus exposure and HLA in healthy donors. Overall study results and limits: CMV serostatus was the only recorded immune exposure for donors. The study dropped some indistinguishable V segments, TRBV6-2 and TRBV6-3 among them. Cytomegalovirus association was listed for 164 TCR beta chains.

Germline loops: CDR1 SGHVS, CDR2 FQNEAQ. J gave up 6 bases and V 5 bases, and 15 bases lay outside the gene matches. CDR3 length: 17 amino acids. PCR was performed using 60 Vbeta and 13 Jbeta primers. TCRdb keeps only in-frame clones here, not all; method: immunoSEQ multiplex PCR. The sample contains roughly 160,000 clones, just under 80% of which appear only once. Points on this clone: Its antigen remains unknown.

The genes are TRBV7-8 and TRBJ1-5; the match to TRBD1 covers 8 bases. The sequence was obtained from a woman aged 50 to 65 in good health and CMV-seronegative. The sample consisted of PBMCs. The CDR3 bases are TGTGCCAGCAGCCCAAAGGGTCAGGGGGCGGTTTCTCAGCCCCAGCATTTT. Translation: CASSPKGQGAVSQPQHF.